This T cell receptor beta chain came from a study of cytomegalovirus exposure and HLA in healthy donors. The study, taken as a whole, reports: Per a prior analysis, the majority of TCR beta V segments were productive roughly 87% or roughly 30% of the time.

It was with 60 Vbeta and 13 Jbeta primers that the PCR ran. The repertoire was sequenced with immunoSEQ multiplex PCR; TCRdb's copy has only in-frame clones and lacks some. The sample shows about 150,000 clones, about three quarters of them seen only once. At collection, donors were nominally healthy, but unrecorded immune exposures were probable. Worth noting for this clone: The antigen is unknown.

The germline CDR1 and CDR2 sequences are KGHSH and LQKENI. The CDR3 runs 16 residues. The V gene end was trimmed by 6 bases and the J gene end by 0 bases; junction bases not matched to a gene: 4. The sample comprised PBMCs. This rearrangement joins TRBV18 to TRBJ1-3; 11 bases map to TRBD1. The origin of this receptor is a man between 18 and 35 years old in good health and CMV-seronegative. The CDR3 loop is CASSPGQGGSGNTIYF. The CDR3 nucleotides read TGTGCCAGCTCCCCGGGACAGGGGGGCTCTGGAAACACCATATATTTT.